This T cell receptor beta chain is drawn from a study of T cell responses to AZD1222 COVID-19 vaccine. Trimming took 4 bases from V and 8 from J, leaving 16 bases between them. The germline CDR1 and CDR2 sequences are SGHDT and YYEEEE. The CDR3 loop spans 13 amino acids. Clones were sequenced by immunoSEQ multiplex PCR, and TCRdb holds only the in-frame ones, with some missing. Of 100,000 to 120,000 clones in the sample, roughly 90% were seen once. The study's findings and limits: Mostly white British, mostly female donors; authors suggested clonal diversity may be underestimated. Baseline seropositivity occurred in only a handful of AZD1222 recipients. Regions 160-218 and 743-854 dominated among vaccine-associated CD4 TCRs spanning spike.

This clone was observed a single time. As yet, its antigen is unknown. The specimen comprised peripheral blood, sampled on day 0 of AZD1222 vaccination. The origin of this receptor is an adult in good health. The V gene is TRBV5-6, the J gene TRBJ2-7; D is possibly TRBD2 (5 bases). CDR3 loop: CASSGSVRPKQYF. Written as DNA, the CDR3 is TGTGCCAGCAGCGGGAGCGTACGGCCCAAGCAGTACTTC.